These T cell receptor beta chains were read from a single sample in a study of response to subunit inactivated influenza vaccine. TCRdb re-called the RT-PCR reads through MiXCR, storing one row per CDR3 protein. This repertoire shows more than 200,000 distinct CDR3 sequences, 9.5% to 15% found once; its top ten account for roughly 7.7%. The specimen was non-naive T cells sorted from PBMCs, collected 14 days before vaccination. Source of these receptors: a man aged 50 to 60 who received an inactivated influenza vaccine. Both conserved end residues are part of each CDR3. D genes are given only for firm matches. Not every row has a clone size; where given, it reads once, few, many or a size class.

TGTGCCAGCAGTCGAGAGAGGCTTGATGATTCACCCCTCCACTTT CASSRERLDDSPLHF TRBJ1-6 - - 15 TRBV27
TGTGCCAGCAGCCAACTAGCGGCGCAAGAGACCCAGTACTTC CASSQLAAQETQYF TRBJ2-5 TRBD2 - 14 TRBV7-2
TGTGCCAGCAGCTTAAGTAGGTTTAGCTCCTACAATGAGCAGTTCTTC CASSLSRFSSYNEQFF TRBJ2-1 - many 16 TRBV7-2
TGCAGTGCTAGAGCAGGGTCTAATGAAAAACTGTTTTTT CSARAGSNEKLFF TRBJ1-4 - - 13 TRBV20-1
TGTGCCATCAGTGAGTCCCCTATAGATACGCAGTATTTT CAISESPIDTQYF TRBJ2-3 - few 13 TRBV10-3
TGTGCCAGCAGCTCCGGGACTCTTACCACAGATACGCAGTATTTT CASSSGTLTTDTQYF TRBJ2-3 - many 15 TRBV28
TGCGCCAGCAGCTTGGGCACCTCCTACAGCTCTGGAAACACCATATATTTT CASSLGTSYSSGNTIYF TRBJ1-3 - many 17 TRBV5-1
TGCGCCAGCAGCTCACAGGGTTCCTACGAGCAGTACTTC CASSSQGSYEQYF TRBJ2-7 - many 13 TRBV5-1
TGTGCCTGGAGTCTAAGCTACGAGCAGTACTTC CAWSLSYEQYF TRBJ2-7 - few 11 TRBV30
TGTGCCAGTAGTTCTCTAGCAGCGAGCTACGAGCAGTACTTC CASSSLAASYEQYF TRBJ2-7 - few 14 TRBV19
TGCGCCAGCAGCGAGGTTGGGGGGCACACCGGGGAGCTGTTTTTT CASSEVGGHTGELFF TRBJ2-2 - few 15 TRBV5-1
TGCACCACGGGTCAGGGGGGGAACACTGAAGCTTTCTTT CTTGQGGNTEAFF TRBJ1-1 TRBD1 - 13 TRBV29-1
TGTGCCAGCAGTTTCGGGACCGCAGCCAATGGGCAGTTCTTC CASSFGTAANGQFF TRBJ2-1 - - 14 TRBV27
TGTGCCAGCAGTTTGGGCAGACCCTACGAGCAGTACTTC CASSLGRPYEQYF TRBJ2-7 - - 13 TRBV12-3/TRBV12-4
TGTGCCAGCAGTTTACGGGGCGGCCAGGGGTATAATGAGCAGTTCTTC CASSLRGGQGYNEQFF TRBJ2-1 - few 16 TRBV28
TGCGCCAGCAGCCAAGATACCGGGGGCCGGACCACTGAAGCTTTCTTT CASSQDTGGRTTEAFF TRBJ1-1 - many 16 TRBV4-3
TGTGCCAGCAGGCCAGGGACAGCTAACTATGGCTACACCTTC CASRPGTANYGYTF TRBJ1-2 TRBD1 - 14 TRBV11-2
TGTGCCAGCAGCATGGACCAGTACGAGCAGTACTTC CASSMDQYEQYF TRBJ2-7 - many 12 TRBV13
TGCAGTGCTAGGGGGACTAGCGGGAGGGCTGAGGAGACCCAGTACTTC CSARGTSGRAEETQYF TRBJ2-5 TRBD2 - 16 TRBV20-1
TGCAGTGCTAGAAAGGAACGGGCCCGGCAGTTCTTC CSARKERARQFF TRBJ2-1 - few 12 TRBV20-1
TGCAGTGCTAGACAACCTGGCGGGAGGGCCAATGAGCAGTTCTTC CSARQPGGRANEQFF TRBJ2-1 TRBD2 - 15 TRBV20-1
TGTGCCAGCAGCGCCTCAGGGGACCTAATGGCCAAAAACATTCAGTACTTC CASSASGDLMAKNIQYF TRBJ2-4 - few 17 TRBV9
TGTGCCAGCAGCTTGGGGGATGCCGGGGAGCTGTTTTTT CASSLGDAGELFF TRBJ2-2 - few 13 TRBV7-3
TGTGCCTGGAGTGTTGGGGGAGCAGGTTTATATGGCTACACCTTC CAWSVGGAGLYGYTF TRBJ1-2 - - 15 TRBV30
TGCGCCAGCAGCTCCGACAGTTCTAATTCACCCCTCCACTTT CASSSDSSNSPLHF TRBJ1-6 - many 14 TRBV5-1
TGTGCCAGCAGCCAAGATCTCCGGGGTCGGGGAAACATTCAGTACTTC CASSQDLRGRGNIQYF TRBJ2-4 - few 16 TRBV14
TGTGCCAGCAGTCTAAATAGCGGGAGTTACAATGAGCAGTTCTTC CASSLNSGSYNEQFF TRBJ2-1 TRBD2 - 15 TRBV28
TGTGCCAGCAGTTACCTAATCACAGATACGCAGTATTTT CASSYLITDTQYF TRBJ2-3 - - 13 TRBV6-2/TRBV6-3
TGCGCCAGCAGCATAACGACAGGCCCCGGCACTGAAGCTTTCTTT CASSITTGPGTEAFF TRBJ1-1 - few 15 TRBV5-1
TGCGCCAGCAGCCAAGGACCTAGCGGGAGCTCCTACGAGCAGTACTTC CASSQGPSGSSYEQYF TRBJ2-7 TRBD2 - 16 TRBV4-3
TGTGCCAGCAGCCCGGGACTAGAGACCTACGAGCAGTACTTC CASSPGLETYEQYF TRBJ2-7 TRBD2 many 14 TRBV7-2
TGTGCCATCAATGGGGAATTAGCGGGGGGTACAACCGGGGAGCTGTTTTTT CAINGELAGGTTGELFF TRBJ2-2 TRBD2 - 17 TRBV12-3/TRBV12-4
TGCAGTGCTAGGAGGGGAACAGATACGCAGTATTTT CSARRGTDTQYF TRBJ2-3 - few 12 TRBV20-1
TGTGCCAGCAGTTACACCGGGACAGGGAGGGCTGGCTACACCTTC CASSYTGTGRAGYTF TRBJ1-2 TRBD1 many 15 TRBV6-5
TGTGCCCGCCGACAGGACACCTACGAGCAGTACTTC CARRQDTYEQYF TRBJ2-7 - - 12 TRBV4-2
TGTGCCAGCAGACAAGGGGGAGACAATCAGCCCCAGCATTTT CASRQGGDNQPQHF TRBJ1-5 - few 14 TRBV28
TGTGCCAGCAGTTTGTACGAGGGTTCCTCTGGAAACACCATATATTTT CASSLYEGSSGNTIYF TRBJ1-3 - - 16 TRBV12-3/TRBV12-4
TGTGCCAGCAGCAAAATAGGGACTAGCGGCACAGATACGCAGTATTTT CASSKIGTSGTDTQYF TRBJ2-3 - - 16 TRBV21-1
TGTGCCAGCAGTTTCGCCGGGACGCTACAAGAGACCCAGTACTTC CASSFAGTLQETQYF TRBJ2-5 - - 15 TRBV6-2/TRBV6-3
TGCGCCAGCAACAGGGGCGCTCTCGATGAGCAGTTCTTC CASNRGALDEQFF TRBJ2-1 TRBD1 - 13 TRBV23-1
TGTGCCAGCAGCTCGGAGGATGGGTCGGGAGGGCTCAATGAGCAGTTCTTC CASSSEDGSGGLNEQFF TRBJ2-1 TRBD2 - 17 TRBV11-3
TGCGCCAGCAGCCGATCAAGAACTGCAGGGGTTGGGAACTACGAGCAGTACTTC CASSRSRTAGVGNYEQYF TRBJ2-7 - many 18 TRBV4-1
TGTGCCAGCAGCCGAACTAATGAGGCGAACACTGAAGCTTTCTTT CASSRTNEANTEAFF TRBJ1-1 - few 15 TRBV7-8
TGTGCCAGCAGTGGCAGGGGGCAGGCCGGGGAGCTGTTTTTT CASSGRGQAGELFF TRBJ2-2 TRBD1 few 14 TRBV2
TGCAGTGCTGCCAGGGACACTGAAGCTTTCTTT CSAARDTEAFF TRBJ1-1 - - 11 TRBV20-1
TGTGCCAGCAGCAAGGGGCCAGGGAACACCGGGGAGCTGTTTTTT CASSKGPGNTGELFF TRBJ2-2 - few 15 TRBV7-9
TGTGCCAGCAGCTTTGCCAGGGTCCAAGAGACCCAGTACTTC CASSFARVQETQYF TRBJ2-5 - - 14 TRBV5-5
TGCAGCGTTGAGGGCAGTCAGCCCACAGATACGCAGTATTTT CSVEGSQPTDTQYF TRBJ2-3 - many 14 TRBV29-1
TGTGCCAGCAGTTTATCAGGCTCCTATAATTCACCCCTCCACTTT CASSLSGSYNSPLHF TRBJ1-6 - - 15 TRBV27
TGTGCCAGCAGTGACCCAGGGGCGACGAACACTGAAGCTTTCTTT CASSDPGATNTEAFF TRBJ1-1 - few 15 TRBV2